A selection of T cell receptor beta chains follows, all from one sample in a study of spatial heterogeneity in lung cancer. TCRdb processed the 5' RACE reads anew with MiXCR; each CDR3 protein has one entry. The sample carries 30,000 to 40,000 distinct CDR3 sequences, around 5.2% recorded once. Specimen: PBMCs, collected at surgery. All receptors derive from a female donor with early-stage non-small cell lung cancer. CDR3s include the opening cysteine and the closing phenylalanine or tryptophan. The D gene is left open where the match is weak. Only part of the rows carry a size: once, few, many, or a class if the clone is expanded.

CDR3nt: TGTGCCAGCAGCGTAGCGGGGACAGTCGAAGAGACCCAGTACTTC; CDR3aa: CASSVAGTVEETQYF; j_gene: TRBJ2-5; v_gene: TRBV9; d_gene: TRBD1; abundance: many
CDR3nt: TGTGCCAGCAGCCAAGATTACCAGGTCAAAAACATTCAGTACTTC; CDR3aa: CASSQDYQVKNIQYF; j_gene: TRBJ2-4; v_gene: TRBV4-2; d_gene: NA; abundance: many
CDR3nt: TGCAGTGTAAGGGGATCCTTGGGAAACACCATATATTTT; CDR3aa: CSVRGSLGNTIYF; j_gene: TRBJ1-3; v_gene: TRBV20-1; d_gene: NA; abundance: NA
CDR3nt: TGTGCCAGCAGCTTAGCCGCAGGGCCTGAAGCTTTCTTT; CDR3aa: CASSLAAGPEAFF; j_gene: TRBJ1-1; v_gene: TRBV7-2; d_gene: NA; abundance: many
CDR3nt: TGTGCCAGCAGCCGGAGCGCGGGTGGCACCGGGGAGCTGTTTTTT; CDR3aa: CASSRSAGGTGELFF; j_gene: TRBJ2-2; v_gene: TRBV11-3; d_gene: NA; abundance: many
CDR3nt: TGTGCCAGCAGCTCGAGGGGCAGGGGGCTGTTGAGCCCAACCTACGAGCAGTACTTC; CDR3aa: CASSSRGRGLLSPTYEQYF; j_gene: TRBJ2-7; v_gene: TRBV7-7; d_gene: TRBD1; abundance: many
CDR3nt: TGTGCCAGCAGCAGGGGAGGGGGTGAGACTGAAGCTTTCTTT; CDR3aa: CASSRGGGETEAFF; j_gene: TRBJ1-1; v_gene: TRBV5-4; d_gene: NA; abundance: NA
CDR3nt: TGTGCCAGCAGTTTAGTTACTGGGGGTCGCAATCAGCCCCAGCATTTT; CDR3aa: CASSLVTGGRNQPQHF; j_gene: TRBJ1-5; v_gene: TRBV12-3/TRBV12-4; d_gene: NA; abundance: many
CDR3nt: TGTGCCAGCAGCGCTGGACCTTTCAGAGGGGAGACCCAGTACTTC; CDR3aa: CASSAGPFRGETQYF; j_gene: TRBJ2-5; v_gene: TRBV5-6; d_gene: NA; abundance: many
CDR3nt: TGTGCCAGCAGCCTTGGGACTAGCGGGGTGGCTGAGCAGTTCTTC; CDR3aa: CASSLGTSGVAEQFF; j_gene: TRBJ2-1; v_gene: TRBV4-2; d_gene: TRBD2; abundance: many
CDR3nt: TGCAGCGTTGTGACAGGCAATGAAAAACTGTTTTTT; CDR3aa: CSVVTGNEKLFF; j_gene: TRBJ1-4; v_gene: TRBV29-1; d_gene: NA; abundance: many
CDR3nt: TGCGCCAGCAGCCTAACACCATACACAGATACGCAGTATTTT; CDR3aa: CASSLTPYTDTQYF; j_gene: TRBJ2-3; v_gene: TRBV5-1; d_gene: NA; abundance: many
CDR3nt: TGTGCCAGCAGCCCGCCGAGGCGGGAGGGCATTAATTCACCCCTCCACTTT; CDR3aa: CASSPPRREGINSPLHF; j_gene: TRBJ1-6; v_gene: TRBV7-8; d_gene: NA; abundance: many
CDR3nt: TGCGCCAGCACCTCACAGGGAAACTATGGCTACACCTTC; CDR3aa: CASTSQGNYGYTF; j_gene: TRBJ1-2; v_gene: TRBV5-1; d_gene: NA; abundance: many
CDR3nt: TGTGCCAGCAGTACAGCTACAAGCACAGATACGCAGTATTTT; CDR3aa: CASSTATSTDTQYF; j_gene: TRBJ2-3; v_gene: TRBV2; d_gene: NA; abundance: many
CDR3nt: TGTGCCAGCAGTGCCCGGTGGGGCCCCAACGTCCTGACTTTC; CDR3aa: CASSARWGPNVLTF; j_gene: TRBJ2-6; v_gene: TRBV6-2/TRBV6-3; d_gene: NA; abundance: many
CDR3nt: TGTGCCAGCATCGTGGGGGGCCCCCATAGCAATCAGCCCCAGCATTTT; CDR3aa: CASIVGGPHSNQPQHF; j_gene: TRBJ1-5; v_gene: TRBV6-1; d_gene: NA; abundance: many
CDR3nt: TGCAGTGCTAGTCGGGGGAATACTGTGGAGCAGTACTTC; CDR3aa: CSASRGNTVEQYF; j_gene: TRBJ2-7; v_gene: TRBV20-1; d_gene: NA; abundance: many
CDR3nt: TGTGCCAGCAGCCCCTCTAGCGGGGGGGGACGAGGGCAGTACTTC; CDR3aa: CASSPSSGGGRGQYF; j_gene: TRBJ2-7; v_gene: TRBV3-1; d_gene: TRBD2; abundance: NA
CDR3nt: TGTGCCAGCAGCCAAGGCCCAGCAGGGACCCCTTCCTCCTACAATGAGCAGTTCTTC; CDR3aa: CASSQGPAGTPSSYNEQFF; j_gene: TRBJ2-1; v_gene: TRBV4-2; d_gene: NA; abundance: NA
CDR3nt: TGTGCCAGCAGCCAAGATTGGCCGGGGAGCCCCACAGATACGCAGTATTTT; CDR3aa: CASSQDWPGSPTDTQYF; j_gene: TRBJ2-3; v_gene: TRBV3-1; d_gene: NA; abundance: many
CDR3nt: TGCAGTGCTAGCCTTTCCGGGACAGGGCTAATCGGGACTGAAGCTTTCTTT; CDR3aa: CSASLSGTGLIGTEAFF; j_gene: TRBJ1-1; v_gene: TRBV20-1; d_gene: TRBD1; abundance: few
CDR3nt: TGTGCCAGCAGCCAGGCGGGGGTCTCCTCCTACGAGCAGTACTTC; CDR3aa: CASSQAGVSSYEQYF; j_gene: TRBJ2-7; v_gene: TRBV3-1; d_gene: TRBD2; abundance: few
CDR3nt: TGCAGCGCCGGAACTCCTTTGGTGACAGGGGTATACCAAGAGACCCAGTACTTC; CDR3aa: CSAGTPLVTGVYQETQYF; j_gene: TRBJ2-5; v_gene: TRBV29-1; d_gene: TRBD1; abundance: many
CDR3nt: TGCGCCAGCAGCTTGGAAGTTTCGGCAAACATTCAGTACTTC; CDR3aa: CASSLEVSANIQYF; j_gene: TRBJ2-4; v_gene: TRBV5-1; d_gene: NA; abundance: many
CDR3nt: TGCAGTGCTAGAGATAGGACAGGGCCTTACAATGAGCAGTTCTTC; CDR3aa: CSARDRTGPYNEQFF; j_gene: TRBJ2-1; v_gene: TRBV20-1; d_gene: TRBD1; abundance: many
CDR3nt: TGCAGTGCTCCCCCCCTAGCGGGGGGACGCTACGAGCAGTACTTC; CDR3aa: CSAPPLAGGRYEQYF; j_gene: TRBJ2-7; v_gene: TRBV20-1; d_gene: TRBD2; abundance: few
CDR3nt: TGTGCCAGTAGTAGGCGGGGATCACAAGAGACCCAGTACTTC; CDR3aa: CASSRRGSQETQYF; j_gene: TRBJ2-5; v_gene: TRBV19; d_gene: NA; abundance: many
CDR3nt: TGTGCCAGCAGCTCCGGGACAGGGAACACTGAAGCTTTCTTT; CDR3aa: CASSSGTGNTEAFF; j_gene: TRBJ1-1; v_gene: TRBV7-8; d_gene: TRBD1; abundance: NA